This entry lists 20 T cell receptor beta chains sequenced from one sample in a study of post-analysis software for immune sequencing data. cDNA libraries for TCR beta contained unique molecular identifiers. TCRdb recomputed calls from the PCR reads with MiXCR, one row per CDR3 protein. The sample has more than 500,000 distinct CDR3 sequences; approximately 34% are singletons. Whole-study results and caveats: TRBV5-6, TRBV5-1 and TRBV20-1 belonged to a set of about five TRBV segments that were more frequent in patients than controls.

Antigens of these TCRs are unknown. The sequencing sample was made of blood. The receptor set was obtained from a girl aged 2-17 years with multiple sclerosis.

The rearrangement joins TRBV6-6 to TRBJ1-2; D gene ambiguous. The CDR3 has 13 residues. CDR1 MNHNY and CDR2 SVGAGI come from the germline V gene (reference sequence). V shed 5 bases and J shed 3 bases, with 10 bases lying between them. The CDR3 here is CASSKGPDYGYTF. Here the CDR3 DNA reads TGTGCCAGCAGTAAAGGACCCGACTATGGCTACACCTTC.

The CDR3 sequence is CASSRSGMADTQYF. DNA for the CDR3: TGTGCCAGCAGTCGTAGCGGGATGGCAGATACGCAGTATTTT. V and J are TRBV12-3 or TRBV12-4 and TRBJ2-3, with TRBD2 identical over 8 bases. This CDR3 spans 14 amino acids. The V segment lost 5 bases and the J segment 4 bases; nucleotides outside the gene matches: 5.

The J gene is TRBJ1-6, the V gene TRBV2, with D uncertain. The ends were cut back, 6 bases at V and 8 bases at J, with 11 bases in the middle. The CDR3 contains 13 residues. Per germline, CDR1 SNHLY and CDR2 FYNNEI. In nucleotides, the CDR3 is TGTGCCAGCAGAGATGAGAGCGATTCACCCCTCCACTTT. Residues: CASRDESDSPLHF.

The gene calls are TRBV5-5 and TRBJ2-7; TRBD1 matches 7 bases. Per germline, CDR1 SGHKS and CDR2 YYEKEE (reference sequence). J gave up 4 bases and V 4 bases, and 5 bases lay outside the gene matches. This CDR3 comprises 13 residues. CDR3 sequence (DNA): TGTGCCAGCAGCACGGGACAGCTATACGAGCAGTACTTC. Its translation: CASSTGQLYEQYF.

The sample holds many counts of this clonotype. V is TRBV15 and J is TRBJ2-7; D gene ambiguous. This CDR3 region has 14 residues. Looked up from germline, CDR1 is LNHNV and CDR2 is YYDKDF (reference sequence). Trimming shortened V by 1 base and J by 0 bases, and 7 bases separated the two germline ends. The CDR3 sequence is CATSRVRFSYEQYF. DNA for the CDR3: TGTGCCACCAGCAGAGTTCGGTTCTCCTACGAGCAGTACTTC.

The table lists this clonotype with a few counts. This chain joins TRBV9 and TRBJ1-2, with a possible D match to TRBD1 (6 bases). Per the germline V gene, CDR1 is SGDLS and CDR2 is YYNGEE. With 4 bases removed from V and 4 bases from J, the gap between germline ends came to 17 bases. The CDR3 has 15 residues. The CDR3 bases are TGTGCCAGCAGCCCCATGCAGGGGCAATTCTATGGCTACACCTTC. Translating gives CASSPMQGQFYGYTF.

The chain combines TRBV7-9 with TRBJ1-2; 9 bases are shared with TRBD1. CDR1 SEHNR and CDR2 FQNEAQ come from the germline V gene (reference sequence). With V trimmed by 7 bases and J by 0 bases, 12 bases remained unmatched. This CDR3 has 17 amino acids. For the CDR3, the DNA is TGTGCCAGCACCAAAGGAGGGACAGGGACTCCTAACTATGGCTACACCTTC. Its protein product is CASTKGGTGTPNYGYTF.

The chain employs TRBV7-8 and TRBJ2-4; D is possibly TRBD1 (6 bases). The last part of the DNA fits TRBJ2-7 better; the J call may be wrong. CDR1 SGHVS and CDR2 FQNEAQ come from the germline V gene. This CDR3 contains 14 residues. The CDR3 is CASSLPRQAYEQYF. CDR3 in DNA: TGTGCCAGCAGCTTACCCAGACAGGCCTACGAGCAGTACTTC.

The V call is TRBV25-1, the J call TRBJ1-1; TRBD1 is a possible D gene (5 bases). The V gene lost 4 bases and the J gene lost 3 bases, with 9 bases spanning the gap. Per the germline V gene, CDR1 is MGHDK and CDR2 is SYGVNS. CDR3 length: 13 residues. The CDR3 nucleotides are TGTGCCAGCAGTGGCCCGGGGGACACTGAAGCTTTCTTT. Protein: CASSGPGDTEAFF.

DNA of the CDR3: TGCGCCAGCAGAAAGACAGGGGGAGAGACCCAGTACTTC. Translation gives CASRKTGGETQYF. The V and J genes are TRBV5-1 and TRBJ2-5; 9 bases are shared with TRBD1. The CDR3 has 13 residues. With V trimmed by 5 bases and J by 4 bases, 3 bases remained unmatched. CDR1 and CDR2 from the germline V gene are SGHRS and YFSETQ. Drawing the rest from reference TRBV5-1 and TRBJ2-5, the complete variable domain is KAGVTQTPRYLIKTRGQQVTLSCSPISGHRSVSWYQQTPGQGLQFLFEYFSETQRNKGNFPGRFSGRQFSNSRSEMNVSTLELGDSALYLCASRKTGGETQYFGPGTRLLVL.

This clonotype was found a few times. The chain couples TRBV5-1 to TRBJ2-1, with D uncertain. This CDR3 has 12 residues. CDR1 and CDR2 (germline): SGHRS, YFSETQ. V lost 1 base to trimming and J lost 7 bases, with 6 bases between them. CDR3 bases: TGCGCCAGCAGCTTGCAAGAGAATGAGCAGTTCTTC. Its protein product is CASSLQENEQFF.

J is TRBJ1-4 and V is TRBV20-1; TRBD1 aligns across 8 bases. CDR1 is DFQATT, CDR2 SNEGSKA, per germline (reference sequence). This CDR3 is 12 amino acids long. CDR3 coding DNA: TGCAGGGCAGGGGGCTCCTCTGAAAAACTGTTTTTT. As protein: CRAGGSSEKLFF.

The chain carries TRBV5-1 and TRBJ1-2; D ambiguous. Germline V gene sequence: CDR1 SGHRS, CDR2 YFSETQ. Trimming shortened V by 3 bases and J by 2 bases, and 20 bases separated the two germline ends. CDR3 size: 17 residues. The CDR3: CASSSAPPITENYGYTF. CDR3 DNA sequence: TGCGCCAGCAGCTCGGCCCCCCCTATTACAGAAAACTATGGCTACACCTTC.

V and J are TRBV7-2 and TRBJ1-2, with unresolved D. The CDR3 spans 14 residues. Looked up from germline, CDR1 is SGHTA and CDR2 is FQGNSA. Trimming took 2 bases from V and 5 from J, leaving 12 bases between them. The CDR3 nucleotides are TGTGCCAGCAGCTTAAGGCAATTTGGTTATGGCTACACCTTC. It encodes CASSLRQFGYGYTF.

This clonotype showed up just a few times. This chain links TRBV20-1 with TRBJ2-3; tentatively, D is TRBD1 (7 bases). The CDR3 runs to 15 residues. In germline, CDR1 is DFQATT, CDR2 SNEGSKA (reference sequence). V dropped 0 bases and J dropped 4 bases, with 14 bases sitting between them. The CDR3 sequence: CSARDQSRGADTQYF. The CDR3 DNA reads as TGCAGTGCTAGAGATCAGAGCAGGGGGGCAGATACGCAGTATTTT.

The sample holds many counts of this clonotype. V is TRBV29-1 and J is TRBJ2-5; D is unresolved. This CDR3 spans 12 amino acids. Trimming stripped 4 bases from V and 5 bases from J, with 11 bases between. Germline-derived CDR1 and CDR2 are SQVTM and ANQGSEA. This CDR3 is CSVAIVGETQYF. CDR3 coding DNA: TGCAGCGTTGCAATAGTAGGGGAGACCCAGTACTTC.

This clonotype was counted between two and nine times. The gene calls are TRBV12-3 or TRBV12-4 and TRBJ2-1, with D unclear. The CDR3 totals 14 residues. V lost 7 bases to trimming and J lost 0 bases, with 10 bases between them. This CDR3 is CASNTVSSYNEQFF. CDR3 DNA: TGTGCCAGCAACACAGTCTCCTCCTACAATGAGCAGTTCTTC.

This clonotype appeared a few times. V is TRBV7-9 and J is TRBJ2-7, with 8 bases aligning to TRBD1. V shed 4 bases and J 4 bases; nucleotides not matched to a gene: 6. The germline V gene encodes CDR1 SEHNR and CDR2 FQNEAQ (reference sequence). CDR3 length: 14 residues. The CDR3 bases are TGTGCCAGCAGCTCGGGACAGGATTTATACGAGCAGTACTTC. Translating gives CASSSGQDLYEQYF.

This clonotype was detected a few times. J is TRBJ2-5 and V is TRBV12-3 or TRBV12-4; D call uncertain. V was cut by 1 base and J by 7 bases, with 10 bases left in between. The CDR3 loop spans 13 amino acids. The CDR3 protein is CASSLDATGTQYF. The CDR3 bases are TGTGCCAGCAGTTTAGACGCAACGGGGACCCAGTACTTC.

This clonotype appeared a few times. The chain couples TRBV11-3 to TRBJ2-3; tentative D call: TRBD2 (5 bases). In germline, CDR1 is SGHNT, CDR2 YENEEA. The CDR3 sequence is 14 residues long. Trimming removed 3 bases from V and 5 bases from J, with 12 bases in between. The CDR3 loop is CASSLTGSVDTQYF. CDR3 nucleotides: TGTGCCAGCAGCTTGACGGGGAGTGTAGATACGCAGTATTTT.